This TCR beta chain was recorded in a study of beta chain features in type 1 diabetes. With 4 bases removed from V and 2 bases from J, the gap between germline ends came to 14 bases. The CDR3 loop spans 15 amino acids. CDR1 is LNHDA, CDR2 SQIVND, per germline (reference sequence). Only a few counts were recorded for this clone. Antigen: not known. The sequenced template was cDNA made from the entire isolated RNA. Only in-frame clones appear in the TCRdb table, and some are missing; sequencing was by immunoSEQ multiplex PCR. Here the sample spans 200,000 to 250,000 clones, about 11% being singletons. Whole-study results and caveats: Comparison showed that naive, central memory and Treg TCRB repertoires appeared more similar among patients than among healthy donors.

The source is a man aged 18 to 35 in good health. The V call is TRBV19, the J call TRBJ1-1; D unclear. The sample taken for sequencing was central memory CD4+ T cells from blood. This CDR3 is CASSTGRVVNTEAFF. The CDR3 coding sequence is TGTGCCAGTAGTACCGGAAGGGTAGTTAACACTGAAGCTTTCTTT.